This passage covers 32 T cell receptor beta chains from one sample sequenced in a study of blood T cell repertoires in COVID-19. Only in-frame clones appear in the TCRdb table, and some are missing; sequencing was by immunoSEQ multiplex PCR. The repertoire holds about 200,000 clones, approximately 80% seen once, with around 0.93% in the top ten. Sequencing used peripheral blood. Every receptor here comes from a man in his 60s with COVID-19, enrolled during active disease.

V and J are TRBV7-8 and TRBJ2-1; 10 bases match TRBD2. This CDR3 is 15 amino acids long. The V and J ends lost 4 bases and 2 bases, in that order; junction bases with no gene match: 2. Germline V gene sequence: CDR1 SGHVS, CDR2 FQNEAQ. Written as DNA, the CDR3 is TGTGCCAGCAGCTCCGGGACTAGCGCCTACAATGAGCAGTTCTTC. Its translation is CASSSGTSAYNEQFF.

This chain links TRBV6-2 or TRBV6-3 with TRBJ2-6; D is unresolved. V lost 0 bases and J 4 bases, leaving 10 bases between the germline ends. This CDR3 contains 16 residues. Looked up from germline, CDR1 is MNHEY and CDR2 is SVGEGT. The CDR3 DNA reads as TGTGCCAGCAGTTACTCGATCGGTTCCGGGGCCAACGTCCTGACTTTC. It yields the protein CASSYSIGSGANVLTF.

The chain couples TRBV7-7 to TRBJ2-5, with 13 bases aligning to TRBD2. V lost 1 base and J lost 5; bases outside the gene matches: 4. CDR1 is SSHAT, CDR2 FNYEAQ, per germline (reference sequence). CDR3 length equals 16 residues. The chain's CDR3 is CASSLGLAGGGETQYF. The CDR3 DNA reads as TGTGCCAGCAGCTTAGGACTAGCGGGAGGAGGTGAGACCCAGTACTTC.

V is TRBV3-1 (or the pseudogene TRBV3-2) and J is TRBJ2-7; 11 bases fit TRBD1. The CDR3 runs 16 residues. Trimming cost V 2 bases and J 5 bases; bases outside gene matches: 8. Germline CDR1 is LGHDT and CDR2 is YNNKEL (reference sequence). The CDR3 loop reads CASSQFLGQGVHEQYF. The CDR3 region has the DNA TGTGCCAGCAGCCAATTTTTGGGACAGGGGGTGCACGAGCAGTACTTC.

This clone was seen only a few times. Other DNA sequences within the sample encode an identical CDR3. The chain carries TRBV3-1 (or the pseudogene TRBV3-2) and TRBJ2-5; 10 positions agree with TRBD2. The CDR3 length is 15 residues. V was clipped by 1 base and J by 5 bases; unmatched bases: 4. CDR1 and CDR2 (germline): LGHDT, YNNKEL (reference sequence). This chain's CDR3 is CASSQASGRGETQYF. CDR3 sequence (DNA): TGTGCCAGCAGCCAAGCGAGCGGGAGGGGGGAGACCCAGTACTTC.

The V call is TRBV9, the J call TRBJ1-1; D possibly corresponds to TRBD1 (6 bases). The CDR3 extends over 13 amino acids. V dropped 6 bases and J dropped 1 base, with 10 bases sitting between them. CDR1 is SGDLS, CDR2 YYNGEE, per germline. The CDR3: CASTRGSNTEAFF. The CDR3 DNA reads TGTGCCAGCACCAGGGGATCGAACACTGAAGCTTTCTTT.

The chain carries TRBV3-1 (or the pseudogene TRBV3-2) and TRBJ1-1, with D perhaps matching TRBD1 (6 bases). This CDR3 region has 14 residues. In germline, CDR1 is LGHDT, CDR2 YNNKEL (reference sequence). V shed 4 bases and J shed 5 bases, with 14 bases lying between them. The CDR3 is CASSRSSRGTEAFF. CDR3 coding DNA: TGTGCCAGCAGCCGCTCCTCAAGGGGGACTGAAGCTTTCTTT.

The chain uses TRBV6-5 and TRBJ2-7, with D perhaps TRBD1 (5 bases). V lost 5 bases and J lost 0, with 14 bases in between. This CDR3 comprises 15 residues. Germline V gene data show CDR1 as MNHEY and CDR2 as SVGAGI. CDR3 residues: CASSPILQGSYEQYF. The CDR3 region has the DNA TGTGCCAGCAGTCCGATACTGCAGGGCTCCTACGAGCAGTACTTC.

The chain recombines TRBV27 with TRBJ2-7; a weak D match, TRBD2 (6 bases). V was trimmed by 5 bases and J by 3 bases, leaving 20 bases between them. Germline assignment: CDR1 MNHEY and CDR2 SMNVEV (reference sequence). The CDR3 contains 16 residues. The DNA for the CDR3 is TGTGCCAGCAGTCGCCCACCAGGAGCGGGCCACTACGAGCAGTACTTC. It translates to CASSRPPGAGHYEQYF.

This chain links TRBV30 with TRBJ1-4; D is possibly TRBD1 (6 bases). Deletions cut 1 base from V and 7 bases from J, with 13 bases between. Germline-derived CDR1 and CDR2 are GTSNPN and SVGIG (reference sequence). There are 14 residues in the CDR3. This CDR3 reads CAWSDWGRGEKLFF. The DNA of the CDR3 is TGTGCCTGGAGTGACTGGGGGCGCGGTGAAAAACTGTTTTTT.

The J gene is TRBJ1-1, the V gene TRBV18; D not resolved. In germline, CDR1 is KGHSH, CDR2 LQKENI. Trimming pared 3 bases from V and 5 bases from J, leaving 16 bases between. CDR3 size: 15 residues. The DNA for the CDR3 is TGTGCCAGCTCACCCCCGGGGAGGGATTATACTGAAGCTTTCTTT. Protein: CASSPPGRDYTEAFF.

The chain links TRBV12-3 or TRBV12-4 to TRBJ1-2; 8 bases fit TRBD1. The CDR3 consists of 13 residues. The trim removed 7 bases at V and 4 bases at J, leaving 5 bases unmatched. In DNA form, the CDR3 reads TGTGCCAGCACCCTACAGGGGGGCTATGGCTACACCTTC. It encodes CASTLQGGYGYTF.

The gene calls are TRBV7-9 and TRBJ1-1, with D possibly being TRBD1 (6 bases). The germline V gene has CDR1 SEHNR and CDR2 FQNEAQ (reference sequence). This CDR3 spans 14 amino acids. The V end was cut by 6 bases, the J end by 1 base, with 12 bases between. The CDR3 coding sequence is TGTGCCAGCAGGTCAGGGGTTCAGAACACTGAAGCTTTCTTT. The encoded protein is CASRSGVQNTEAFF.

The chain combines TRBV6-5 with TRBJ2-1; TRBD2 might be the D (6 bases). With 7 bases removed from V and 7 bases from J, the gap between germline ends came to 20 bases. Germline-derived CDR1 and CDR2 are MNHEY and SVGAGI. The CDR3 totals 15 residues. In nucleotides, the CDR3 is TGTGCCAGCATACTCCCGGACTACCCGAGAAATGAGCAGTTCTTC. It yields the protein CASILPDYPRNEQFF.

The V gene is TRBV6-2 or TRBV6-3, the J gene TRBJ1-1; tentatively, D is TRBD1 (6 bases). This CDR3 spans 14 amino acids. The V end lost 5 bases, the J end lost 6 bases, and 16 bases lay between the germline ends. Germline V gene sequence: CDR1 MNHEY, CDR2 SVGEGT. The CDR3: CASSPAQGRSEAFF. The DNA for the CDR3 is TGTGCCAGCAGTCCAGCTCAGGGGAGATCTGAAGCTTTCTTT.

The V call is TRBV5-1, the J call TRBJ2-3, with 8 nucleotides matching TRBD1. J lost 2 bases, V lost 4 bases, and 6 bases had no gene match. Looked up from germline, CDR1 is SGHRS and CDR2 is YFSETQ. This CDR3 comprises 15 residues. CDR3 protein: CASSVRDRFTDTQYF. The CDR3 DNA reads as TGCGCCAGCAGCGTCCGGGACAGGTTCACAGATACGCAGTATTTT. Variable domain in full (rest from reference TRBV5-1 and TRBJ2-3): KAGVTQTPRYLIKTRGQQVTLSCSPISGHRSVSWYQQTPGQGLQFLFEYFSETQRNKGNFPGRFSGRQFSNSRSEMNVSTLELGDSALYLCASSVRDRFTDTQYFGPGTRLTVL.

The chain is built from TRBV6-5 and TRBJ2-2, with D possibly TRBD1 on 5 matching bases. Germline lookup yields CDR1 MNHEY and CDR2 SVGAGI. Deletions cut 6 bases from V and 7 bases from J, with 15 bases between. CDR3 length: 14 residues. The CDR3: CASRLRTLLGELFF. The CDR3 DNA reads TGTGCCAGCAGGCTCAGGACACTTCTCGGGGAGCTGTTTTTT.

The CDR3 reads CASSEAAVRTGYTF. CDR3 DNA sequence: TGTGCCAGCAGTGAAGCGGCCGTAAGAACTGGCTACACCTTC. The gene calls are TRBV6-1 and TRBJ1-2; no reliable D call. The CDR3 spans 14 residues. V dropped 0 bases and J dropped 7 bases, with 12 bases sitting between them. Germline loops: CDR1 MNHNS, CDR2 SASEGT.

The rearrangement joins TRBV18 to TRBJ1-1; 7 bases align to TRBD1. The V gene end was trimmed by 2 bases and the J gene end by 4 bases; junction bases not matched to a gene: 7. Germline CDR1 KGHSH, CDR2 LQKENI. The CDR3 has 15 amino acids. CDR3 sequence: CASSPDRVRGTEAFF. CDR3 in DNA: TGTGCCAGCTCACCAGACAGGGTACGAGGCACTGAAGCTTTCTTT.

The rearrangement uses TRBV7-2 and TRBJ1-2, with D tentatively TRBD1 (6 bases). CDR3 length: 15 amino acids. The V gene's germline CDR1 is SGHTA and CDR2 FQGNSA. With 5 bases removed from V and 5 bases from J, the gap between germline ends came to 18 bases. The CDR3 nucleotides are TGTGCCAGCAGCCCATATCCTCCAGGGGCGTATGGCTACACCTTC. As protein: CASSPYPPGAYGYTF.

The chain carries TRBV5-1 and TRBJ1-4, with TRBD1 identical over 9 bases. After removal of 4 bases from V and 7 bases from J, the junction contained 8 bases not matched to a gene. The CDR3 sequence is 15 residues long. CDR1 and CDR2 from the germline V gene are SGHRS and YFSETQ. The CDR3 region has the DNA TGCGCCAGCAGCCTACAGGGGGCGCGGAGTGAAAAACTGTTTTTT. It specifies CASSLQGARSEKLFF.

The chain has TRBV12-3 or TRBV12-4 and TRBJ1-2; D not certain. The CDR3 contains 11 residues. Trimming shortened V by 6 bases and J by 4 bases, and 6 bases separated the two germline ends. CDR3 loop: CASRALYGYTF. The CDR3 DNA is TGTGCCAGCAGGGCCCTCTATGGCTACACCTTC.

The V gene is TRBV2, the J gene TRBJ1-2; maybe TRBD1 (6 bases). V lost 5 bases and J lost 7, with 14 bases in between. Per germline, CDR1 SNHLY and CDR2 FYNNEI. There are 13 residues in the CDR3. The CDR3 bases are TGTGCCAGCAGTCCACAGGGTCAAGCTGGCTACACCTTC. Protein sequence: CASSPQGQAGYTF. Together with reference TRBV2 and TRBJ1-2, the CDR3 gives the full variable domain: EPEVTQTPSHQVTQMGQEVILRCVPISNHLYFYWYRQILGQKVEFLVSFYNNEISEKSEIFDDQFSVERPDGSNFTLKIRSTKLEDSAMYFCASSPQGQAGYTFGSGTRLTVV.

V is TRBV2 and J is TRBJ2-3, with D hard to call. The V end was cut by 4 bases, the J end by 2 bases, with 13 bases between. The germline CDR1 and CDR2 sequences are SNHLY and FYNNEI. This CDR3 is built from 15 residues. For the CDR3, the DNA is TGTGCCAGCAGTGGCGCTTCTCTCCTCACAGATACGCAGTATTTT. Translating it yields CASSGASLLTDTQYF.

This chain links TRBV5-4 with TRBJ1-1; D is uncertain. Germline V gives CDR1 SGHNT, CDR2 YYREEE (reference sequence). Trimming shortened V by 4 bases and J by 4 bases, and 17 bases separated the two germline ends. CDR3 length: 15 amino acids. The CDR3 sequence is CASSQASTATTEAFF. DNA of the CDR3: TGTGCCAGCAGCCAAGCTTCGACTGCGACCACTGAAGCTTTCTTT.

The chain combines TRBV7-9 with TRBJ1-1, with a weak D call TRBD1 (6 bases). With 5 bases removed from V and 4 bases from J, the gap between germline ends came to 17 bases. CDR3 length: 15 amino acids. CDR1 is SEHNR and CDR2 is FQNEAQ in the germline V gene (reference sequence). CDR3 protein: CASSPQRGAPTEAFF. The CDR3 DNA reads as TGTGCCAGCAGCCCTCAACGGGGGGCCCCCACTGAAGCTTTCTTT. The variable domain in full, with the rest retrieved from reference TRBV7-9 and TRBJ1-1, is DTGVSQNPRHKITKRGQNVTFRCDPISEHNRLYWYRQTLGQGPEFLTYFQNEAQLEKSRLLSDRFSAERPKGSFSTLEIQRTEQGDSAMYLCASSPQRGAPTEAFFGQGTRLTVV.

The gene calls are TRBV7-9 and TRBJ2-7, with 9 bases aligning to TRBD1. Per the germline V gene, CDR1 is SEHNR and CDR2 is FQNEAQ (reference sequence). CDR3 size: 16 residues. J lost 0 bases, V lost 6 bases, and 9 bases had no gene match. In DNA form, the CDR3 reads TGTGCCAGCAGTTTCGAACCGGGACAGGGCTCCTACGAGCAGTACTTC. The encoded protein is CASSFEPGQGSYEQYF. The full variable domain, in which reference TRBV7-9 and TRBJ2-7 provide the parts outside the CDR3, is DTGVSQNPRHKITKRGQNVTFRCDPISEHNRLYWYRQTLGQGPEFLTYFQNEAQLEKSRLLSDRFSAERPKGSFSTLEIQRTEQGDSAMYLCASSFEPGQGSYEQYFGPGTRLTVT.

The gene calls are TRBV10-3 and TRBJ1-2, with D perhaps TRBD1 (6 bases). The germline CDR1 and CDR2 sequences are ENHRY and SYGVKD. The CDR3 has 14 residues. V shed 2 bases and J shed 4 bases, with 11 bases lying between them. As DNA, the CDR3 is TGTGCCATCAGTGAGACAGGGCGCTTCTATGGCTACACCTTC. Amino acid sequence: CAISETGRFYGYTF.

V is TRBV12-3 or TRBV12-4 and J is TRBJ1-1; 7 bases map to TRBD1. The CDR3 covers 13 residues. With V trimmed by 7 bases and J by 1 base, 3 bases remained unmatched. Written as DNA, the CDR3 is TGTGCCAGCACTAGGACAGGGAACACTGAAGCTTTCTTT. Translation: CASTRTGNTEAFF.

The V gene is TRBV4-2, the J gene TRBJ2-1, with unresolved D. Germline CDR1 LGHNA, CDR2 YNFKEQ. Trimming took off 1 base at V and 0 bases at J, with 10 bases between the two ends. This CDR3 region has 16 residues. The CDR3 sequence is CASSQGSSSSYNEQFF. Here the CDR3 DNA reads TGTGCCAGCAGCCAAGGTAGCAGCAGCTCCTACAATGAGCAGTTCTTC.

The rearrangement joins TRBV9 to TRBJ2-5; 8 bases agree with TRBD1. The length of the CDR3 is 14 residues. J was trimmed by 5 bases and V by 4 bases; bases with no gene match: 7. CDR1 and CDR2 (germline): SGDLS, YYNGEE. DNA of the CDR3: TGTGCCAGCAGCAAAGGACAGGGTGGGGAGACCCAGTACTTC. Encoded protein: CASSKGQGGETQYF.

CDR3: CAMGASSYNSPLHF. CDR3 DNA sequence: TGTGCTATGGGGGCGAGCTCCTATAATTCACCCCTCCACTTT. The chain uses TRBV30 and TRBJ1-6, with TRBD1 as a possible D gene (6 bases). Germline V gene lookup returns CDR1 GTSNPN and CDR2 SVGIG (reference sequence). The CDR3 is 14 amino acids.